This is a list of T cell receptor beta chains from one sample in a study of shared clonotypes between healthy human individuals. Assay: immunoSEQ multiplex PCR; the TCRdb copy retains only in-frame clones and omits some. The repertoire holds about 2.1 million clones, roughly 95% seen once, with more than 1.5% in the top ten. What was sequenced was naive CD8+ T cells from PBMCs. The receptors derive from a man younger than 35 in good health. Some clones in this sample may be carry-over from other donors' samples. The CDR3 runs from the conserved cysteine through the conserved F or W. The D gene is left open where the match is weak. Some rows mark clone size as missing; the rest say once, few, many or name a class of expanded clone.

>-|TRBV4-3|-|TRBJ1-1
TGCGCCAGCAGCCAAGATTCGACTAACACTGAAGCTTTCTTT
CASSQDSTNTEAFF
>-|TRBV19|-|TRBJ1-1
TGTGCCAGTAGGACGGGATCCTACACTGAAGCTTTCTTT
CASRTGSYTEAFF
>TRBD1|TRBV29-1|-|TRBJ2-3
TGCAGCGCCATTATAGGGACAGCCACTACAGATACGCAGTATTTT
CSAIIGTATTDTQYF
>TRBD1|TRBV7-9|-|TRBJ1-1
TGTGCCAGCAGCCCAAGACAGGGGGCGGAGATGAACACTGAAGCTTTCTTT
CASSPRQGAEMNTEAFF
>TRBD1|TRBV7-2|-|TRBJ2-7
TGTGCCAGCGGACCCGGACAGGGAGTAGGGTACGAGCAGTACTTC
CASGPGQGVGYEQYF
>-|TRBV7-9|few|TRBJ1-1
TGTGCCAGCAGCTCCGAGCAGGGGTGGACTGAAGCTTTCTTT
CASSSEQGWTEAFF
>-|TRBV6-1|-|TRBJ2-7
TGTGCCAGCAGTGAAGTTTCCAGAGGTTCCCTCTACTACGAGCAGTACTTC
CASSEVSRGSLYYEQYF
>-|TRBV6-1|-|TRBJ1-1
TGTGCCAGCAGTGATAGGGTCCAAAGTTACTTCTCTGAAGCTTTCTTT
CASSDRVQSYFSEAFF
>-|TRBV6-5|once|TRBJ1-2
TGTGCCAGCAGTTACTCCCCGCGGCCAACTTCGGATGGCTACACCTTC
CASSYSPRPTSDGYTF
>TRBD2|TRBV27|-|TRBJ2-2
TGTGCCAGCAGTCATCCCGGGACTAGCGGGAACACCGGGGAGCTGTTTTTT
CASSHPGTSGNTGELFF
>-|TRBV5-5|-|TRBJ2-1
TGTGCCAGCAGTCGTAATTCAGGGGTCTACATCAATGAGCAGTTCTTC
CASSRNSGVYINEQFF
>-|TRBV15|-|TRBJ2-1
TGTGCCACCAGCAGAGATAGGGGTAGCTCCTACAATGAGCAGTTCTTC
CATSRDRGSSYNEQFF
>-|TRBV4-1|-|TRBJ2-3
TGCGCCAGCAGCCAAGCCTTGTGGTTAGGGACAGATACGCAGTATTTT
CASSQALWLGTDTQYF
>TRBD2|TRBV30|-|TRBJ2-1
TGTGCCTCTCGGCGGGGGGATGAGCAGTTCTTC
CASRRGDEQFF
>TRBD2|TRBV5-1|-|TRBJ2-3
TGCGCCAGCAGCTTGGCCCTAGCGGGCACAGATACGCAGTATTTT
CASSLALAGTDTQYF
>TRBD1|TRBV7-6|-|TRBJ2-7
TGTGCCAGCAGCTTACCGGGACAGGGGTCCATGCAGTACTTC
CASSLPGQGSMQYF
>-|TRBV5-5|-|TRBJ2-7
TGTGCCAGCAGCTCCAACCGACAGAACTCCTACGAGCAGTACTTC
CASSSNRQNSYEQYF
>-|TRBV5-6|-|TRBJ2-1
TGTGCCAGCAGCTTGTGGCGGCGGTTTACCTACAATGAGCAGTTCTTC
CASSLWRRFTYNEQFF
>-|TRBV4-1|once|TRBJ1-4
TGCGCCAGCAGCCAAGAAGGGACCCCGTGGGTCTCAACTAATGAAAAACTGTTTTTT
CASSQEGTPWVSTNEKLFF
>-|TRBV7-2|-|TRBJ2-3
TGTGCGACCGCCGTAAATACGCAGTATTTT
CATAVNTQYF
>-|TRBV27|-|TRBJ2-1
TGTGCCAGCAGTTTAGTAGGCGGGATAAACGAGCAGTTCTTC
CASSLVGGINEQFF
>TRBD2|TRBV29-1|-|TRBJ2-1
TGCAGCGTTTTACTAGCGGATCACAATGAGCAGTTCTTC
CSVLLADHNEQFF
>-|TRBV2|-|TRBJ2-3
TGTGCCAGCACTATCGAGGGGGTCCTCAGCACAGATACGCAGTATTTT
CASTIEGVLSTDTQYF
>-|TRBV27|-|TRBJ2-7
TGTGCCAGCAGCCCCCACCGGGGGCCCTACGAGCAGTACTTC
CASSPHRGPYEQYF
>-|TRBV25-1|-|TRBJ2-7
TGTGCCAGCAGGTCCGGCCCTCCCCCCTACGAGCAGTACTTC
CASRSGPPPYEQYF
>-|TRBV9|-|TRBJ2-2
TGTGCCAGCAGCGAAGAGACAGGGAGGACCCTTCGAGGCACCGGGGAGCTGTTTTTT
CASSEETGRTLRGTGELFF
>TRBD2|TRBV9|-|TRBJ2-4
TGTGCCAGCAGCGGAAATAGCGGGGTAGCCAAAAACATTCAGTACTTC
CASSGNSGVAKNIQYF
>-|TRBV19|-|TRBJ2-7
TGTGCCACCCAGCCTCGGGAATCCTACGAGCAGTACTTC
CATQPRESYEQYF
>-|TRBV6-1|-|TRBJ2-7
TGTGCCAGCAGTGAATGGGTTCTTAAGGGTTACGAGCAGTACTTC
CASSEWVLKGYEQYF
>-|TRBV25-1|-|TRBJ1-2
TGTGCCAGCAGTGGAGTGGTCGGAAAAAACTATGGCTACACCTTC
CASSGVVGKNYGYTF
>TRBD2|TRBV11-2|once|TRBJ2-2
TGTGCCAGCAGCTCTCGACGGGGGGAAAACACCGGGGAGCTGTTTTTT
CASSSRRGENTGELFF
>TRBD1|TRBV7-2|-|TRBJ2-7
TGTGCCAGCAGCCCAGACAGGGGAGGATACGAGCAGTACTTC
CASSPDRGGYEQYF
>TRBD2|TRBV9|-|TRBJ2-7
TGTGCCAGCAGCGTAGTTGCTAGCGGTAGTACCTACGAGCAGTACTTC
CASSVVASGSTYEQYF
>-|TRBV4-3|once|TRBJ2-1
TGCGCCAGCAGCCAAGATGAGCCTCTAGCGACCCCCTACAATGAGCAGTTCTTC
CASSQDEPLATPYNEQFF
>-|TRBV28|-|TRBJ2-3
TGTGCCAGCAGTTTATTGCGTCAGGGGCGCACTAGCACAGATACGCAGTATTTT
CASSLLRQGRTSTDTQYF
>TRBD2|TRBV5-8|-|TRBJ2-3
TGTGCCAGCAGCCACGGGACTACCAACACAGATACGCAGTATTTT
CASSHGTTNTDTQYF
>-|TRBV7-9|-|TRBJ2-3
TGTGCCAGCAGCTTAGGAAATTCGGGCACAGATACGCAGTATTTT
CASSLGNSGTDTQYF
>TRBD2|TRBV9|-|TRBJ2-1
TGTGCCAGCAGCGATTCCCGGGACTACCAATCCAATGAGCAGTTCTTC
CASSDSRDYQSNEQFF
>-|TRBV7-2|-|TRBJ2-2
TGTGCCAGCAGCTTAGGGGCGCCCGGGGAGCTGTTTTTT
CASSLGAPGELFF
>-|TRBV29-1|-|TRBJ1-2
TGCAGCGTTGAAGATGAGGAGCCGGGCTACACCTTC
CSVEDEEPGYTF